Below are 18 T cell receptor beta chains sequenced from a single sample in a study of T cell responses to AZD1222 COVID-19 vaccine. Data came from immunoSEQ multiplex PCR; TCRdb stores just in-frame clones and leaves some out. The sample shows about 110,000 clones, roughly nine tenths of them seen only once. The sample consisted of peripheral blood, taken on day 0 of AZD1222 vaccination. These receptor sequences come from an adult in good health.

The V gene is TRBV6-5, the J gene TRBJ1-1; perhaps TRBD1 as D (5 bases). Per germline, CDR1 MNHEY and CDR2 SVGAGI. The V and J ends lost 3 bases and 1 base respectively, with 15 bases between them. The CDR3 loop spans 16 amino acids. DNA for the CDR3: TGTGCCAGCAGTTATCGTCAGGGTTTGTCGAACACTGAAGCTTTCTTT. Translation gives CASSYRQGLSNTEAFF.

J is TRBJ2-1 and V is TRBV5-1, with a weak D call TRBD2 (6 bases). Looked up from germline, CDR1 is SGHRS and CDR2 is YFSETQ. Trimming took off 0 bases at V and 0 bases at J, with 10 bases between the two ends. The CDR3 length is 16 residues. CDR3 sequence: CASSLAAGTSYNEQFF. CDR3 nucleotides: TGCGCCAGCAGCTTGGCCGCGGGGACCTCCTACAATGAGCAGTTCTTC.

The rearrangement uses TRBV7-2 and TRBJ1-3; D is possibly TRBD1 (6 bases). Germline CDR1 reads SGHTA; CDR2 reads FQGNSA. V lost 5 bases and J lost 2, with 13 bases in between. The CDR3 is made up of 15 amino acids. The CDR3 is CASSLQGGTGNTIYF. CDR3 DNA sequence: TGTGCCAGCAGCCTGCAAGGGGGTACTGGAAACACCATATATTTT.

The gene calls are TRBV3-1 (or the pseudogene TRBV3-2) and TRBJ2-6; 8 nucleotides line up with TRBD1. Trimming took 5 bases from V and 0 from J; bases not matched to a gene: 12. This CDR3 contains 19 residues. Germline CDR1 is LGHDT and CDR2 is YNNKEL (reference sequence). The CDR3 region is CASSSSAGTGLSGANVLTF. In nucleotides, the CDR3 is TGTGCCAGCAGCTCCTCGGCGGGGACAGGACTCTCTGGGGCCAACGTCCTGACTTTC.

The J gene is TRBJ1-1, the V gene TRBV9; D is unclear. The CDR3 contains 15 residues. Germline values: CDR1 SGDLS, CDR2 YYNGEE. Trimming took 0 bases from V and 0 from J, leaving 9 bases between them. For the CDR3, the DNA is TGTGCCAGCAGCGTAGTTCAATACATGAACACTGAAGCTTTCTTT. Protein product: CASSVVQYMNTEAFF.

This clone was recorded only once. Compared with germline, one end of the junction differs, possibly owing to a read error. The chain carries TRBV27 and TRBJ2-7; TRBD2 is a possible D gene (6 bases). The CDR3 spans 15 residues. In germline, CDR1 is MNHEY, CDR2 SMNVEV (reference sequence). In DNA, the CDR3 is TGTGCCAGCAGTTTATCAGGAGGGCGTGATTACGGGCAGTACTTC. Translating it yields CASSLSGGRDYGQYF.

The rearrangement joins TRBV18 to TRBJ2-7, with 10 bases matching TRBD2. The CDR3 loop spans 13 amino acids. The ends lost 3 bases at V and 5 bases at J; junction bases unmatched: 1. Germline CDR1 is KGHSH and CDR2 is LQKENI. CDR3 in amino acids: CASSPGTSDEQYF. The CDR3, as DNA: TGTGCCAGCTCACCCGGGACTAGCGACGAGCAGTACTTC.

V is TRBV19 and J is TRBJ1-1; the D gene is possibly TRBD1 (5 bases). Germline V gives CDR1 LNHDA, CDR2 SQIVND (reference sequence). This CDR3 contains 13 residues. Trimming left V 5 bases short and J 1 base short, with 8 bases between. CDR3 in DNA: TGTGCCAGTAGTCGACAGAGGAACACTGAAGCTTTCTTT. Protein product: CASSRQRNTEAFF.

The V and J genes are TRBV5-4 and TRBJ1-2; a weak D match, TRBD1 (6 bases). CDR3 length: 14 amino acids. Germline V lookup: CDR1 SGHNT, CDR2 YYREEE (reference sequence). V gave up 0 bases and J gave up 4 bases, with 10 bases separating them. Here the CDR3 reads CASSLVGGGYGYTF. The CDR3 bases are TGTGCCAGCAGCTTGGTAGGGGGTGGCTATGGCTACACCTTC.

The genes are TRBV7-2 and TRBJ2-7; D perhaps matches TRBD1 (6 bases). Trimming took 5 bases from V and 4 from J, leaving 15 bases between them. Germline CDR1 SGHTA, CDR2 FQGNSA. The length of the CDR3 is 14 residues. DNA of the CDR3: TGTGCCAGCAGCCGTACGGGACAAAATTACGAGCAGTACTTC. It specifies CASSRTGQNYEQYF.

The V and J genes are TRBV14 and TRBJ2-3; no reliable D call. Germline-derived CDR1 and CDR2 are SGHDN and FVKESK. V was clipped by 3 bases and J by 6 bases, with 10 bases between them. The CDR3 extends over 13 amino acids. Here the CDR3 DNA reads TGTGCCAGCAGCCATCGGTCCTCTGATACGCAGTATTTT. Translated: CASSHRSSDTQYF.

The chain is built from TRBV24-1 and TRBJ2-3; D may be TRBD2 (5 bases). V was trimmed by 2 bases and J by 1 base, leaving 12 bases between them. The germline gives CDR1 KGHDR, CDR2 SFDVKD. This CDR3 spans 16 amino acids. The CDR3 reads CATSDYGEPRTDTQYF. For the CDR3, the DNA is TGTGCCACCAGTGATTATGGGGAGCCCCGCACAGATACGCAGTATTTT.

The J gene is TRBJ2-2, the V gene TRBV12-3 or TRBV12-4; D unclear. This CDR3 spans 12 amino acids. Trimming left V 5 bases short and J 9 bases short, with 10 bases between. CDR3 coding DNA: TGTGCCAGCAGTCAGCTGGGTAGGGAGCTGTTTTTT. It codes for CASSQLGRELFF.

The J gene is TRBJ1-2, the V gene TRBV7-3; 10 bases match TRBD1. CDR3 length: 14 amino acids. The germline CDR1 and CDR2 sequences are SGHTA and FQGTGA. The V and J ends lost 1 base and 8 bases, in that order; junction bases with no gene match: 4. CDR3 sequence (DNA): TGTGCCAGCAGCTTAAGGGGGACAGGGGACGGCTACACCTTC. This sequence encodes CASSLRGTGDGYTF.

Concerning this clone: The same CDR3 also results from other DNA sequences found in this sample. The chain is built from TRBV5-4 and TRBJ1-4; 8 positions match TRBD1. The J segment lost 7 bases and the V segment lost 1 base, leaving 3 bases of the junction unmatched. Looked up from germline, CDR1 is SGHNT and CDR2 is YYREEE (reference sequence). The CDR3 covers 14 residues. Written as DNA, the CDR3 is TGTGCCAGCAGCTTGCAGGGGGCGGGTGAAAAACTGTTTTTT. It codes for CASSLQGAGEKLFF.

The rearrangement uses TRBV6-5 and TRBJ1-6, with D unclear. The CDR3 is 15 amino acids. Deletions cut 6 bases from V and 5 bases from J, with 14 bases between. Germline V gene lookup returns CDR1 MNHEY and CDR2 SVGAGI. The CDR3 is CASRPNSGHNSPLHF. The CDR3 DNA sequence: TGTGCCAGCAGACCGAACAGCGGGCATAATTCACCCCTCCACTTT.

The chain uses TRBV5-3 and TRBJ1-3, with TRBD1 identical over 7 bases. TRBV5-3 is treated as an ORF (open reading frame) with a function not yet certain. V gave up 4 bases and J gave up 2 bases; unmatched junction bases: 9. The CDR3 is made up of 16 amino acids. CDR3 region: CARSQGEDRAGNTIYF. The DNA for the CDR3 is TGTGCCAGAAGCCAGGGGGAAGACAGGGCTGGAAACACCATATATTTT.

The J gene is TRBJ2-1, the V gene TRBV19; D call uncertain. The CDR3 has 12 amino acids. Trimming shortened V by 5 bases and J by 6 bases, and 8 bases separated the two germline ends. In germline, CDR1 is LNHDA, CDR2 SQIVND (reference sequence). The DNA of the CDR3 is TGTGCCAGTAGTCCCAGATTCAATGAGCAGTTCTTC. The encoded protein is CASSPRFNEQFF. The full variable domain, rest sourced from reference TRBV19 and TRBJ2-1, is DGGITQSPKYLFRKEGQNVTLSCEQNLNHDAMYWYRQDPGQGLRLIYYSQIVNDFQKGDIAEGYSVSREKKESFPLTVTSAQKNPTAFYLCASSPRFNEQFFGPGTRLTVL.